The following is a T cell receptor (beta chain) sequence with its context. The CDR3 sequence is 15 residues long. CDR1 is MGHRA, CDR2 YSYEKL, per germline. Trimming pared 4 bases from V and 5 bases from J, leaving 18 bases between. The sample originates from a study of glioma-infiltrating T cells. Using RNA template, CDR3s of TCR alpha and beta were amplified with iRepertoire arm-PCR. TCRdb recomputed calls from the multiplex PCR reads with MiXCR, one row per CDR3 protein. The sample includes 170,000 or so distinct CDR3 sequences, roughly 45% seen only once; the top ten take around 5.2%. Sequencing was done on a sample of glioma tissue, nonneoplastic brain tissue, or PBMCs (not recorded which). The sequence came from a human donor with low-grade glioma or glioblastoma, undergoing nonglioma brain surgery, or in good health (not recorded which). The gene calls are TRBV4-1 and TRBJ2-7; D gene unclear. The CDR3 DNA reads TGCGCCAGCAGCCGCAGTCCCGGTCTTATGGACGAGCAGTACTTC. Protein: CASSRSPGLMDEQYF.